The 22 T cell receptor beta chains listed next were all sequenced from one sample in a study of T cell clones after liver transplantation. Data came from immunoSEQ multiplex PCR; TCRdb stores just in-frame clones and leaves some out. This sample yields around 100,000 clones, of which roughly 80% are seen a single time; approximately 2.8% belongs to the top ten. Here the sequenced sample was CD4+ T cells from blood, taken around 44 months after liver transplant. The receptors were gathered from a human patient who received a liver transplant. Among the T cells, some may be from the graft donor.

The chain joins TRBV5-4 to TRBJ1-1; possible D gene TRBD1, 6 bases. This CDR3 is built from 17 residues. The V and J ends lost 4 bases and 0 bases respectively, with 19 bases between them. Germline V CDR1 and CDR2: SGHNT, YYREEE (reference sequence). CDR3 sequence reads: CASSQGMSGAMNTEAFF. The CDR3, as DNA: TGTGCCAGCAGCCAAGGGATGTCGGGGGCCATGAACACTGAAGCTTTCTTT.

In this sample, this clone turned up once. This chain links TRBV15 with TRBJ1-2; the D gene is possibly TRBD1 (6 bases). Germline CDR1 and CDR2: LNHNV and YYDKDF (reference sequence). The CDR3 extends over 14 amino acids. Trimming stripped 5 bases from V and 0 bases from J, with 10 bases between. The CDR3 loop reads CATSGGTSNYGYTF. CDR3 nucleotide sequence: TGTGCCACCAGCGGGGGGACATCTAACTATGGCTACACCTTC.

The V gene is TRBV14, the J gene TRBJ1-3; D is uncertain. Between the trimmed V and J ends, which lost 4 bases and 0 bases, there was a span of 13 bases. Germline CDR1 is SGHDN and CDR2 is FVKESK. The CDR3 is made up of 16 amino acids. CDR3 region: CASSLTRSSSGNTIYF. In DNA, the CDR3 is TGTGCCAGCAGCCTCACGCGTAGTAGCTCTGGAAACACCATATATTTT.

The chain recombines TRBV28 with TRBJ1-4, with D perhaps matching TRBD1 (6 bases). CDR3 size: 16 residues. The ends were cut back, 2 bases at V and 4 bases at J, with 14 bases in the middle. Germline CDR1 reads MDHEN; CDR2 reads SYDVKM. CDR3 in amino acids: CASSLGGGGFNEKLFF. The CDR3 coding sequence is TGTGCCAGCAGTTTAGGTGGAGGGGGTTTTAATGAAAAACTGTTTTTT.

V is TRBV2 and J is TRBJ2-2, with a tentative D call TRBD2 (6 bases). The CDR3 is made up of 15 amino acids. The ends were cut back, 4 bases at V and 6 bases at J, with 15 bases in the middle. CDR1 SNHLY and CDR2 FYNNEI come from the germline V gene. CDR3 in amino acids: CASSVSGREAGELFF. The CDR3 bases are TGTGCCAGCAGTGTGTCTGGCAGGGAGGCCGGGGAGCTGTTTTTT.

V and J are TRBV13 and TRBJ1-4, with 8 bases that match TRBD1. This CDR3 has 15 residues. V shed 4 bases, J shed 6 bases, and the junction held 7 bases outside the gene matches. Germline CDR1 PRHDT, CDR2 FYEKMQ (reference sequence). The CDR3 nucleotides read TGTGCCAGCAGCTACCGACAGGGGATGTATGAAAAACTGTTTTTT. The encoded protein is CASSYRQGMYEKLFF.

This clone appeared a single time. V and J are TRBV27 and TRBJ1-3; tentatively, D is TRBD1 (6 bases). The CDR3 spans 16 residues. Germline V gene sequence: CDR1 MNHEY, CDR2 SMNVEV (reference sequence). The ends were cut back, 5 bases at V and 1 base at J, with 15 bases in the middle. CDR3 sequence (DNA): TGTGCCAGCAGTGCCAGGGGATCCCTTTCTGGAAACACCATATATTTT. Translating it yields CASSARGSLSGNTIYF.

This chain links TRBV2 with TRBJ2-5; TRBD2 might be the D (5 bases). Trimming stripped 3 bases from V and 4 bases from J, with 12 bases between. The CDR3 runs to 14 residues. The germline V gene encodes CDR1 SNHLY and CDR2 FYNNEI. The CDR3 loop reads CASSEVGEGETQYF. DNA of the CDR3: TGTGCCAGCAGTGAGGTGGGAGAGGGAGAGACCCAGTACTTC. Together with reference TRBV2 and TRBJ2-5, the CDR3 gives the full variable domain: EPEVTQTPSHQVTQMGQEVILRCVPISNHLYFYWYRQILGQKVEFLVSFYNNEISEKSEIFDDQFSVERPDGSNFTLKIRSTKLEDSAMYFCASSEVGEGETQYFGPGTRLLVL.

The chain employs TRBV5-6 and TRBJ2-3; 8 bases map to TRBD1. CDR3 length equals 16 residues. Trimming cost V 0 bases and J 2 bases; bases outside gene matches: 5. Per the germline V gene, CDR1 is SGHDT and CDR2 is YYEEEE. DNA of the CDR3: TGTGCCAGCAGCTTGGGACAGGGGATACACACAGATACGCAGTATTTT. This encodes CASSLGQGIHTDTQYF.

The chain carries TRBV30 and TRBJ1-2; 7 bases line up with TRBD1. Germline assignment: CDR1 GTSNPN and CDR2 SVGIG (reference sequence). The length of the CDR3 is 12 residues. J was trimmed by 8 bases and V by 5 bases; bases with no gene match: 8. The CDR3 DNA reads as TGTGCCTGGGAACAGGGGCTCAGAGGCTACACCTTC. This codes for CAWEQGLRGYTF.

The J gene is TRBJ1-4, the V gene TRBV30, with D possibly matching TRBD1 (5 bases). V was pared by 2 bases and J by 3 bases, with 10 bases between. This CDR3 is 14 amino acids long. The germline V gene encodes CDR1 GTSNPN and CDR2 SVGIG (reference sequence). The CDR3 nucleotides are TGTGCCTGGAGTTGGGGGAAGGCTAATGAAAAACTGTTTTTT. As protein: CAWSWGKANEKLFF.

This clone came up a few times. The rearrangement links TRBV6-1 to TRBJ2-1; D call uncertain. In germline, CDR1 is MNHNS, CDR2 SASEGT. The CDR3 runs 12 residues. Trimming removed 2 bases at V and 6 bases at J, with 5 bases between. The CDR3 is CASSEWFNEQFF. DNA of the CDR3: TGTGCCAGCAGTGAATGGTTCAATGAGCAGTTCTTC.

The rearrangement uses TRBV2 and TRBJ1-2, with 12 positions matching TRBD1. Germline loops: CDR1 SNHLY, CDR2 FYNNEI. This CDR3 contains 14 residues. The V segment lost 6 bases and the J segment 7 bases; nucleotides outside the gene matches: 6. The CDR3 protein is CASSRDRGLSGYTF. For the CDR3, the DNA is TGTGCCAGCAGCCGGGACAGGGGGCTGAGTGGCTACACCTTC.

The V gene is TRBV5-1, the J gene TRBJ2-5; TRBD1 or TRBD2 may be the D gene (5 bases each). In germline, CDR1 is SGHRS, CDR2 YFSETQ. V was trimmed by 1 base and J by 1 base, leaving 8 bases between them. The CDR3 is made up of 14 amino acids. The CDR3 region has the DNA TGCGCCAGCAGCTTGCGGGGCCTCCAAGAGACCCAGTACTTC. Translating gives CASSLRGLQETQYF.

This chain connects TRBV27 to TRBJ2-5; D may be TRBD1 (5 bases). The CDR3 is made up of 15 amino acids. Germline loops: CDR1 MNHEY, CDR2 SMNVEV (reference sequence). The V gene lost 3 bases and the J gene lost 5 bases, with 16 bases spanning the gap. The CDR3 coding sequence is TGTGCCAGCAGTTTGATGGGCAGGGAAAAGGAGACCCAGTACTTC. This gives the protein CASSLMGREKETQYF.

The chain links TRBV4-1 to TRBJ2-7, with D perhaps TRBD1 (6 bases). Germline V CDR1 and CDR2: MGHRA, YSYEKL. The length of the CDR3 is 14 residues. The CDR3 DNA follows: TGCGCCAGCAGCCAAGTAGAGGTTGGGGGCCCCCTATATGTC. Its protein is CASSQVEVGGPLYV.

The V gene is TRBV25-1, the J gene TRBJ1-4, with no clear D. The ends were cut back, 4 bases at V and 7 bases at J, with 7 bases in the middle. This CDR3 has 12 residues. Germline CDR1 MGHDK, CDR2 SYGVNS. As DNA, the CDR3 is TGTGCCAGCAGTGCCTACAGTGAAAAACTGTTTTTT. It specifies CASSAYSEKLFF.

This clone appeared a single time. CDR3 in amino acids: CASAWERYGYTF. For the CDR3, the DNA is TGTGCCAGCGCTTGGGAAAGGTATGGCTACACCTTC. The chain recombines TRBV6-5 with TRBJ1-2; D gene ambiguous. Germline CDR1 reads MNHEY; CDR2 reads SVGAGI. The CDR3 is 12 amino acids. V shed 8 bases and J shed 5 bases, with 12 bases lying between them.

The chain combines TRBV5-5 with TRBJ2-5; 8 bases agree with TRBD1. The J call may be mistaken, given a closer DNA end match to TRBJ2-7. The germline V gene has CDR1 SGHKS and CDR2 YYEKEE (reference sequence). CDR3 length equals 14 residues. The CDR3 region has the DNA TGTGCCAGCAACGGCCCGGGACAGGACTACGAGCAGTACTTC. This translates into CASNGPGQDYEQYF.

The chain carries TRBV6-5 and TRBJ2-1; D unclear. V was pared by 3 bases and J by 5 bases, with 14 bases between. Germline V gene lookup returns CDR1 MNHEY and CDR2 SVGAGI. This CDR3 contains 15 residues. The CDR3 bases are TGTGCCAGCAGTTATGGTGGGCAGCAACACAATGAGCAGTTCTTC. Translation: CASSYGGQQHNEQFF.

The rearrangement uses TRBV19 and TRBJ2-3, with 8 bases aligning to TRBD2. From germline, CDR1 is LNHDA and CDR2 SQIVND (reference sequence). J gave up 6 bases and V 3 bases, and 8 bases lay outside the gene matches. The CDR3 has 15 amino acids. The CDR3 DNA sequence: TGTGCCAGTAGTATGAGCGGGGGAGGGAGGGATACGCAGTATTTT. This gives the protein CASSMSGGGRDTQYF.

CDR3 loop: CASSQDPGQGASGELFF. CDR3 nucleotide sequence: TGTGCCAGCAGCCAAGATCCCGGACAGGGGGCCTCCGGGGAGCTGTTTTTT. The genes are TRBV4-2 and TRBJ2-2; 11 bases fit TRBD1. This CDR3 comprises 17 residues. The ends lost 0 bases at V and 6 bases at J; junction bases unmatched: 6. Germline loops: CDR1 LGHNA, CDR2 YNFKEQ.